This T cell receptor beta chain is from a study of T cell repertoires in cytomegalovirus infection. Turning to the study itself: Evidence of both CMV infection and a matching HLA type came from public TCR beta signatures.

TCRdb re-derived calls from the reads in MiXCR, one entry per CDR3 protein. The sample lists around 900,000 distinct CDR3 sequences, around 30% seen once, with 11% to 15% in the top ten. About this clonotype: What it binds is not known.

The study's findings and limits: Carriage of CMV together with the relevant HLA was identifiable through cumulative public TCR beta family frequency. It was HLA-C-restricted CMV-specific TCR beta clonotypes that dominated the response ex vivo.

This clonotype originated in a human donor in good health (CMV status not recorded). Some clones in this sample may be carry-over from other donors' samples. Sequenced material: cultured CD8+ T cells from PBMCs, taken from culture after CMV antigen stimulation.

In DNA form, the CDR3 reads TGTGCCAGCAGTTATAACCGGGACGGCTACACCTTC. Protein sequence: CASSYNRDGYTF. The V gene is TRBV6-5, the J gene TRBJ1-2; possibly TRBD1 for D (5 bases). Trimming left V 3 bases short and J 8 bases short, with 10 bases between. The CDR3 runs to 12 residues. From germline, CDR1 is MNHEY and CDR2 SVGAGI.